The entry that follows covers one T cell receptor beta chain sequence. This clonotype was counted many times. Its target antigen remains unknown. No much larger clone exists at a distance of one base, and base qualities are not known. In light of the paper, this sample's time point label describes: patch test 2, 6 weeks after DPC sensitization. The treatment or condition label corresponds to: therapeutic diphenylcyclopropenone sensitization with weekly scalp DPC. At each patch-test visit, blood was drawn before the patch test was applied. Patients were considered eligible if aged 18 to 70, diagnosed with alopecia and deemed suitable for DPC therapy, and patients were excluded if pregnant. Total RNA was extracted from unfractionated whole blood collected in Tempus Blood RNA tubes. According to the germline V gene (reference sequence), CDR1 reads DFQATT and CDR2 reads SNEGSKA. The CDR3 numbers 12 residues from cysteine through phenylalanine. Only the CDR3 part of the read is kept: 36 bases, read in frame from the first base. The trim is 0 bases for V and 4 bases for J, with a gap of 4 bases between the germline ends.

The data are from a study of human T cells and chemical hapten exposure (dated by TCRdb to the early 2020s). Study-level background: For sensitization, 2% DPC in acetone was applied to a roughly 2 cm by roughly 2 cm area of upper inner arm skin. The mostly female patient cohort included alopecia areata with under or over 50% scalp involvement, alopecia totalis and alopecia universalis. Patch testing was done on the upper back using Finn chambers containing 0.01% DPC, and results were scored after 6 days according to International Contact Dermatitis Research Group standards. This study followed changes in the peripheral blood TCR repertoire in vivo during primary and secondary sensitization of alopecia patients to the hapten diphenylcyclopropenone (DPC). Libraries were pooled for sequencing, and variation in per-sample TCR yields was attributed mainly to small differences in library volumes within the pool. Blood samples were taken from patients before sensitization (week 0) and at 2, 6 and about 24 weeks after DPC sensitization. Throughout the approximately 25-week study period, patients were also given weekly therapeutic DPC doses on the scalp. For TCR sequencing, blood came from some 31 alopecia patients at anywhere from one to four time points (pre-sensitization, 2, 6 and 24 weeks).

The library was generated by RACE. TCRdb shows the sequencer as NextSeq 500. During library preparation, unique molecular identifiers were attached to individual cDNA molecules so that TCRs could be counted in a quantitative, reproducible way. Each blood RNA sample was used to sequence both TCR alpha and TCR beta chains. The original methods were these. A median of roughly 98,000 TCRs per sample was observed, with a range of roughly 20,000 to 750,000. The Decombinator software suite was used to annotate V, J and CDR3 in the TCR reads. For PS versus PT1 abundance plots, all samples were subsampled to the same number of TCRs (28,000). Expanded TCRs were defined as absent before sensitization and observed at least eight times at the 2-week time point. The raw public data were reprocessed by TCRdb itself: fastp quality trimming at Q25, MiXCR clonotype calling, in-frame beta chains only. Rows merge per CDR3 protein into single entries with the most common DNA and genes. TCRdb's processing, not the authors', yielded these V and J calls. Here the sample has around 82,000 distinct CDR3 sequences; 6% to 8.5% occur a single time. The top ten hold 1.3% of the sample.

Study-level results and caveats: Alopecia, a presumed autoimmune disease, was present in all patients, so the immune response of the patients might differ from that of healthy individuals. Repeated subsampling changed both the strength of the expansion versus patch-test correlation and the threshold at which the correlation became significant. Patch test score was positively correlated with the number of PT1 expanded TCRs, with significance at thresholds 8, 16 and 32 but not at 4. The number of TCRs above 1 in 1000 frequency did not change with DPC sensitization; there was no evidence of global repertoire structure alterations. Significantly more large CDR3 similarity clusters were formed by expanded TCRs than by pre-sensitization or healthy control sets, consistent with antigen-driven responses.

This clonotype originated in a woman in her twenties or thirties with alopecia areata. Some clones in this sample may be carry-over from other donors' samples. In this chain, TRBV20-1 is recombined with TRBJ1-5; the D gene lacks a confident call. The material was whole blood, obtained in connection with sensitization to the hapten diphenylcyclopropenone (DPC). The nucleotides read TGCAGTGCTAGAGATTTGAATCAGCCCCAGCATTTT. Its amino acids are CSARDLNQPQHF.